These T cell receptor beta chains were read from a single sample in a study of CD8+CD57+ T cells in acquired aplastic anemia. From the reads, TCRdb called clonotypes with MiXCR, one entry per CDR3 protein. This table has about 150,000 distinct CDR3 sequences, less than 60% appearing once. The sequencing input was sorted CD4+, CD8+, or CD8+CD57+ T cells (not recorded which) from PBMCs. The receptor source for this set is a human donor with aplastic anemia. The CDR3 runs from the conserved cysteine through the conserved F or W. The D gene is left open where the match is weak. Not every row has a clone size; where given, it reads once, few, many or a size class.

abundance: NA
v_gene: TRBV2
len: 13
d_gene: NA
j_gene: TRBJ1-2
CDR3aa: CASRSGTGYGYTF
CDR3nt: TGTGCCAGCAGGTCCGGGACTGGCTATGGCTACACCTTC

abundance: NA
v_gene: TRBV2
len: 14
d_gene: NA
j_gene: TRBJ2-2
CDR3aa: CASSAHREAGELFF
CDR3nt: TGTGCCAGCAGTGCTCACAGGGAAGCCGGGGAGCTGTTTTTT

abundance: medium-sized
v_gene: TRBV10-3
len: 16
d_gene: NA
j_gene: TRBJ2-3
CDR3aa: CAISGDLQGRTDTQYF
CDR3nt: TGTGCCATCAGTGGGGACTTACAGGGTCGCACAGATACGCAGTATTTT

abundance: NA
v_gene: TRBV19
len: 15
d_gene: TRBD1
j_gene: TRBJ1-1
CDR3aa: CASSIETGGGTEAFF
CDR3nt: TGTGCCAGTAGTATCGAAACAGGGGGCGGAACTGAAGCTTTCTTT

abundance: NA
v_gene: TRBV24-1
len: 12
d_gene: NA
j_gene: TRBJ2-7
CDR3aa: CAAGTRPYEQYF
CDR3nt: TGTGCCGCCGGGACAAGGCCCTACGAGCAGTACTTC

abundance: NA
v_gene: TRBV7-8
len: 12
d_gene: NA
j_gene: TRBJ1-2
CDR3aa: CASSSSGGGYTF
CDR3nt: TGTGCCAGCAGCTCAAGCGGGGGGGGCTACACCTTC

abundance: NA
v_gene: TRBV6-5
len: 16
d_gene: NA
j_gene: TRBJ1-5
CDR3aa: CASSYSTSGGNQPQHF
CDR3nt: TGTGCCAGCAGTTACTCGACCTCAGGGGGCAATCAGCCCCAGCATTTT

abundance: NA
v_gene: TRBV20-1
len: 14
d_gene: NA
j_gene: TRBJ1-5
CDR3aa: CSAREPIPNQPQHF
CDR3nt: TGCAGTGCTAGGGAACCAATACCTAATCAGCCCCAGCATTTT

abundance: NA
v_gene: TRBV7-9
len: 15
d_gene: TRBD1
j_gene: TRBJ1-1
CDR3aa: CASSRGQGASTEAFF
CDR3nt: TGTGCCAGCAGCAGAGGACAGGGGGCGTCCACTGAAGCTTTCTTT

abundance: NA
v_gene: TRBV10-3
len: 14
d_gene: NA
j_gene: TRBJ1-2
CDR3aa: CASSVDGFLYGYTF
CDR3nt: TGTGCCAGCAGCGTAGACGGTTTTCTTTATGGCTACACCTTC

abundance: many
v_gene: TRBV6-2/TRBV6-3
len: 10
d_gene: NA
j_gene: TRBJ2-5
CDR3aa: CASIPETQYF
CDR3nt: TGTGCCAGCATCCCCGAGACCCAGTACTTC

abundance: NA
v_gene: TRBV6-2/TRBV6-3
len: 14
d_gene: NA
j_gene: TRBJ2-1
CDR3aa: CASATGDDYNEQFF
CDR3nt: TGTGCCAGCGCGACGGGGGACGACTACAATGAGCAGTTCTTC

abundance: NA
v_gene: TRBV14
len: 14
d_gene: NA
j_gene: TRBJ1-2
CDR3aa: CASSQISPYYGYTF
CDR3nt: TGTGCCAGCAGCCAAATAAGTCCCTACTATGGCTACACCTTC

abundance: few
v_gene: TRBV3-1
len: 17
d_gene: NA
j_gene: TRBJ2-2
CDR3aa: CASSQDSRTTIAGELFF
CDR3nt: TGTGCCAGCAGCCAAGATTCTCGGACTACCATCGCCGGGGAGCTGTTTTTT

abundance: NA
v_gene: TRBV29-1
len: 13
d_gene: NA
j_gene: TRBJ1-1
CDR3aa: CSVEGRGSTEAFF
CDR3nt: TGCAGCGTTGAGGGACGGGGGAGCACTGAAGCTTTCTTT

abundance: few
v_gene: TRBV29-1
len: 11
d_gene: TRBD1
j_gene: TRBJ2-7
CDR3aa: CSVRQGHEQYF
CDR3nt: TGCAGCGTTAGACAGGGCCACGAGCAGTACTTC

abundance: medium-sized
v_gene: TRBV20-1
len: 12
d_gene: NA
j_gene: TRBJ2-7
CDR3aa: CSAAVQEREQYF
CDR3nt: TGCAGTGCCGCGGTACAAGAGCGCGAGCAGTACTTC